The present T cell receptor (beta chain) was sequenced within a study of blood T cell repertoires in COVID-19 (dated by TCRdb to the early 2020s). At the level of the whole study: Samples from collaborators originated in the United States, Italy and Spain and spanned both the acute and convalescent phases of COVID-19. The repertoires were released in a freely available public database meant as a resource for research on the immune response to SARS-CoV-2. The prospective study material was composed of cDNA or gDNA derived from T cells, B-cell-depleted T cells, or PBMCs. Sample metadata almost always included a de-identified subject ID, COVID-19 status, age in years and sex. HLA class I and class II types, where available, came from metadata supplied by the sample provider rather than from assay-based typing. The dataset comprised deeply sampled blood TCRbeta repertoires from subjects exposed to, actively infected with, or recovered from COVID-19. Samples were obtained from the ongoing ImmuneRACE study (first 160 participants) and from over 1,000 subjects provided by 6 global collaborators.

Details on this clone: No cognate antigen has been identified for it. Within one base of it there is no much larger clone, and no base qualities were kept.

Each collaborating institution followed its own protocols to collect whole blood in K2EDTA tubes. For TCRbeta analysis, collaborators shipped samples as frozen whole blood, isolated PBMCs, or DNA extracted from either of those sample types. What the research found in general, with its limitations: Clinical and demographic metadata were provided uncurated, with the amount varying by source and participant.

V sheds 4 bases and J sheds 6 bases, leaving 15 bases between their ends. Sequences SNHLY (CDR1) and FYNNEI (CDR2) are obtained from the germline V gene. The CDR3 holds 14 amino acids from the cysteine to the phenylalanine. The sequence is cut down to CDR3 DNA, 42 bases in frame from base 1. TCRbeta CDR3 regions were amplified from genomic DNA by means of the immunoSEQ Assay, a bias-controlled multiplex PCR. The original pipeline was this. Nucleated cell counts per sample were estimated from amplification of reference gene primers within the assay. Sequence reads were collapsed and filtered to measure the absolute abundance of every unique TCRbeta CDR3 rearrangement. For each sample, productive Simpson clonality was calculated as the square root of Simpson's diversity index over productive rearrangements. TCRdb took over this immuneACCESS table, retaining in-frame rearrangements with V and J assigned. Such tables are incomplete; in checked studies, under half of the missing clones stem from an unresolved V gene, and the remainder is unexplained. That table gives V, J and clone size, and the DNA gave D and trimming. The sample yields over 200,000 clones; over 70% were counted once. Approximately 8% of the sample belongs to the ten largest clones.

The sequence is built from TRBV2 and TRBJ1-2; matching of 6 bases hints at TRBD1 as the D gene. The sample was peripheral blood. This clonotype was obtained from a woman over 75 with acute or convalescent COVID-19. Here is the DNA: TGTGCCAGCAGTGGTACAGGGCGTTCGAATGGCTACACCTTC. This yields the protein CASSGTGRSNGYTF.